These 26 T cell receptor beta chains came from one sample sequenced in a study of T cell repertoires in cytomegalovirus infection. These receptors lack a known antigen. TCRdb re-called the reads with MiXCR, one entry per CDR3 protein. The repertoire includes hundreds of thousands of distinct CDR3 sequences, around 32% of them detected once, and roughly 13% sits in the top ten. The sample here was cultured CD8+ T cells from PBMCs, taken from culture after CMV antigen stimulation. These receptors originate from a human donor in good health (CMV status not recorded). Some clones in this sample may be carry-over from other donors' samples.

This clonotype has only a few counts. This chain uses TRBV7-2 with TRBJ1-1; D is unresolved. Germline CDR1 and CDR2: SGHTA and FQGNSA. The CDR3 loop spans 17 amino acids. Trimming took off 2 bases at V and 0 bases at J, with 16 bases between the two ends. The CDR3 coding sequence is TGTGCCAGCAGCTTACTCGGCGAAGGTGGGATGAACACTGAAGCTTTCTTT. It translates to CASSLLGEGGMNTEAFF. Combining the CDR3 with reference TRBV7-2 and TRBJ1-1 gives the whole variable domain GAGVSQSPSNKVTEKGKDVELRCDPISGHTALYWYRQSLGQGLEFLIYFQGNSAPDKSGLPSDRFSAERTGGSVSTLTIQRTQQEDSAVYLCASSLLGEGGMNTEAFFGQGTRLTVV.

The chain is built from TRBV6-2 or TRBV6-3 and TRBJ2-1, with TRBD2 matching 8 bases. V shed 2 bases and J 8 bases; nucleotides not matched to a gene: 17. The V gene's germline CDR1 is MNHEY and CDR2 SVGEGT. The CDR3 has 18 amino acids. CDR3 protein: CASSYDTPSGGGQDEQFF. In nucleotides, the CDR3 is TGTGCCAGCAGTTACGACACCCCCTCCGGCGGGGGGCAAGATGAGCAGTTCTTC.

V and J are TRBV12-3 or TRBV12-4 and TRBJ1-5; 8 bases agree with TRBD1. With V trimmed by 7 bases and J by 1 base, 21 bases remained unmatched. The CDR3 is made up of 20 amino acids. DNA of the CDR3: TGTGCCAGCATACGGGCAGGACAGGGACATTGGAACCTCAGCAATCAGCCCCAGCATTTT. Protein sequence: CASIRAGQGHWNLSNQPQHF.

In its sample, this clonotype was seen a few times. This chain connects TRBV7-6 to TRBJ1-1; TRBD1 might be the D (5 bases). Germline V gene lookup returns CDR1 SGHVS and CDR2 FNYEAQ. Trimming took 5 bases from V and 5 from J, leaving 15 bases between them. The CDR3 is 14 amino acids. CDR3 sequence (DNA): TGTGCCAGCAGCCCGACGGCAGGGTGGACTGAAGCTTTCTTT. This codes for CASSPTAGWTEAFF.

The rearrangement joins TRBV7-2 to TRBJ1-2, with D perhaps TRBD1 (5 bases). Germline V lookup: CDR1 SGHTA, CDR2 FQGNSA. There are 10 residues in the CDR3. The CDR3 region is CATRGYGYTF. The DNA for the CDR3 is TGTGCTACTCGGGGGTATGGCTACACCTTC.

V gene TRBV6-1 combines with J gene TRBJ1-1; TRBD1 might be the D (6 bases). CDR3 length: 15 amino acids. Trimming shortened V by 2 bases and J by 6 bases, and 16 bases separated the two germline ends. Germline V lookup: CDR1 MNHNS, CDR2 SASEGT. The CDR3 nucleotides read TGTGCCAGCAGTGAATTTATTCAGGGGCTTCCTGAAGCTTTCTTT. Protein product: CASSEFIQGLPEAFF.

This clonotype has just a few counts. The chain carries TRBV7-9 and TRBJ2-7; 9 positions match TRBD1. The CDR3 runs 13 residues. CDR1 is SEHNR, CDR2 FQNEAQ, per germline (reference sequence). Trimming removed 5 bases from V and 7 bases from J; junction bases left unmatched: 6. CDR3 protein: CASSLGQGEEQYF. As DNA, the CDR3 is TGTGCCAGCAGCCTGGGACAGGGTGAAGAGCAGTACTTC.

The CDR3 DNA follows: TGCAGCGTAACAGGGGGCTCGGATGCTGAAGCTTTCTTT. It translates to CSVTGGSDAEAFF. The V gene is TRBV29-1, the J gene TRBJ1-1; 9 bases map to TRBD1. This CDR3 spans 13 amino acids. The germline V gene encodes CDR1 SQVTM and CDR2 ANQGSEA. With V trimmed by 6 bases and J by 6 bases, 8 bases remained unmatched.

This clonotype was observed a few times. This chain connects TRBV7-9 to TRBJ2-7; 8 positions match TRBD2. The junction had 5 bases not matched to a gene; V was cut back by 5 bases and J by 5 bases. Germline V lookup: CDR1 SEHNR, CDR2 FQNEAQ (reference sequence). The CDR3 has 13 residues. CDR3 region: CASSPTGRDEQYV. The CDR3 region has the DNA TGTGCCAGCAGCCCCACCGGGAGGGACGAGCAGTACGTC.

The genes are TRBV24-1 and TRBJ2-2; D possibly corresponds to TRBD2 (6 bases). Deletions cut 2 bases from V and 0 bases from J, with 9 bases between. The CDR3 is made up of 16 amino acids. Germline loops: CDR1 KGHDR, CDR2 SFDVKD. The CDR3 coding sequence is TGTGCCACCAGTGATTGGGACTCCGCGAACACCGGGGAGCTGTTTTTT. Translation gives CATSDWDSANTGELFF.

This clonotype came up a few times. The chain is built from TRBV6-6 and TRBJ1-1; TRBD1 aligns across 9 bases. Germline V gene sequence: CDR1 MNHNY, CDR2 SVGAGI (reference sequence). There are 15 residues in the CDR3. J lost 11 bases, V lost 6 bases, and 16 bases had no gene match. CDR3 coding DNA: TGTGCCAGCAGCCCGGGACAGGGTTCTTTGCCGGATGCTTTCTTT. This codes for CASSPGQGSLPDAFF.

The rearrangement links TRBV12-3 or TRBV12-4 to TRBJ2-7, with a possible D match to TRBD1 (6 bases). This CDR3 is 16 amino acids long. Trimming shortened V by 3 bases and J by 1 base, and 16 bases separated the two germline ends. The DNA for the CDR3 is TGTGCCAGCAGTTTTTGGACAGCAACCTTATCCTACGAGCAGTACTTC. This gives the protein CASSFWTATLSYEQYF.

This clonotype was seen more than once but under ten times. V usage is TRBV14 and J usage is TRBJ1-6; D is unclear. This CDR3 comprises 13 residues. Trimming removed 2 bases from V and 10 bases from J, with 9 bases in between. The germline CDR1 and CDR2 sequences are SGHDN and FVKESK. The CDR3 DNA follows: TGTGCCAGCAGCCAATTTAGGAGCTCACCCCTCCACTTT. Residues: CASSQFRSSPLHF.

This clonotype was recorded at least ten times. The CDR3 DNA is TGTGCCAGCACCTCCCCCGGGGACAGGGGGGTGGACAATGAGCAGTTCTTC. It is translated as CASTSPGDRGVDNEQFF. The J gene is TRBJ2-1, the V gene TRBV7-8, with 11 bases fitting TRBD1. Per the germline V gene, CDR1 is SGHVS and CDR2 is FQNEAQ. J was trimmed by 5 bases and V by 7 bases; bases with no gene match: 13. The CDR3 spans 17 residues.

This clonotype has more than one count but fewer than ten. This rearrangement joins TRBV12-3 or TRBV12-4 to TRBJ2-3; D not certain. CDR3 length: 12 amino acids. Trimming left V 8 bases short and J 2 bases short, with 8 bases between. The CDR3 loop reads CASRATTDTQYF. The CDR3 nucleotides are TGTGCCAGCCGGGCAACCACAGATACGCAGTATTTT.

The chain has TRBV20-1 and TRBJ2-4; D could derive from TRBD1 or TRBD2 (6 bases each). The CDR3 has 14 residues. Germline CDR1 reads DFQATT; CDR2 reads SNEGSKA (reference sequence). V lost 0 bases and J 4 bases, leaving 10 bases between the germline ends. CDR3: CSARDKGGKNIQYF. Here the CDR3 DNA reads TGCAGTGCTAGAGATAAGGGGGGTAAAAACATTCAGTACTTC.

The CDR3 is CASSYSKGRITDTQYF. In DNA form, the CDR3 reads TGTGCCAGCAGTTACTCGAAGGGCAGAATCACAGATACGCAGTATTTT. The chain employs TRBV6-6 and TRBJ2-3; no definite D call. Germline CDR1 is MNHNY and CDR2 is SVGAGI (reference sequence). V lost 0 bases to trimming and J lost 2 bases, with 12 bases between them. The CDR3 has 16 residues.

This clonotype was picked up many times. J is TRBJ2-2 and V is TRBV7-6, with TRBD2 as a possible D gene (5 bases). The CDR3 extends over 16 amino acids. The V gene's germline CDR1 is SGHVS and CDR2 FNYEAQ. V was trimmed by 5 bases and J by 6 bases, leaving 19 bases between them. The CDR3 loop is CASSTEAGEVAGELFF. Here the CDR3 DNA reads TGTGCCAGCAGCACCGAGGCGGGTGAGGTTGCCGGGGAGCTGTTTTTT. Together with reference TRBV7-6 and TRBJ2-2, the CDR3 gives the full variable domain: GAGVSQSPRYKVTKRGQDVALRCDPISGHVSLYWYRQALGQGPEFLTYFNYEAQQDKSGLPNDRFSAERPEGSISTLTIQRTEQRDSAMYRCASSTEAGEVAGELFFGEGSRLTVL.

This clonotype occurred once. This chain uses TRBV27 with TRBJ1-1, with TRBD1 as a possible D gene (6 bases). Trimming took off 3 bases at V and 5 bases at J, with 13 bases between the two ends. The CDR3 is 14 residues long. Per the germline V gene, CDR1 is MNHEY and CDR2 is SMNVEV (reference sequence). CDR3: CASSFGGAQTEAFF. As DNA, the CDR3 is TGTGCCAGCAGTTTTGGGGGGGCCCAGACTGAAGCTTTCTTT.

The rearrangement uses TRBV12-3 or TRBV12-4 and TRBJ2-5; possible D gene TRBD1, 6 bases. CDR3 length: 14 amino acids. V was shortened by 7 bases and J by 5 bases, with 17 bases between the two germline ends. CDR3 amino acids: CASKFRGFGETQYF. The CDR3, as DNA: TGTGCCAGCAAGTTTAGGGGGTTCGGGGAGACCCAGTACTTC.

This clonotype was seen at least ten times. The chain couples TRBV7-3 to TRBJ1-1, with a possible D match to TRBD1 (5 bases). The CDR3 length is 14 residues. Germline CDR1 and CDR2: SGHTA and FQGTGA. The V and J ends lost 2 bases and 0 bases respectively, with 7 bases between them. The CDR3 sequence is CASSLQGMNTEAFF. The CDR3 bases are TGTGCCAGCAGCTTACAGGGCATGAACACTGAAGCTTTCTTT.

The table lists this clonotype with a few counts. This chain uses TRBV9 with TRBJ1-2; D is undetermined. The CDR3 has 14 amino acids. The germline V and J ends were trimmed by 0 bases and 7 bases, with 13 bases remaining between them. Per the germline V gene, CDR1 is SGDLS and CDR2 is YYNGEE. CDR3 protein: CASSVDDAYSGYTF. The CDR3 DNA is TGTGCCAGCAGCGTAGATGACGCTTATAGTGGCTACACCTTC.

At least ten counts were recorded for this clonotype. This chain joins TRBV7-2 and TRBJ1-4; D is uncertain. Germline CDR1 and CDR2: SGHTA and FQGNSA. CDR3 length equals 12 residues. Trimming stripped 2 bases from V and 6 bases from J, with 4 bases between. The CDR3 loop reads CASSLWDEKLFF. The CDR3 DNA reads TGTGCCAGCAGCTTATGGGATGAAAAACTGTTTTTT.

This chain connects TRBV9 to TRBJ1-5, with D tentatively TRBD1 (6 bases). Germline-derived CDR1 and CDR2 are SGDLS and YYNGEE. This CDR3 spans 15 amino acids. Trimming removed 0 bases at V and 3 bases at J, with 10 bases between. Here the CDR3 reads CASSVVRQDNQPQHF. CDR3 in DNA: TGTGCCAGCAGCGTAGTAAGACAGGACAATCAGCCCCAGCATTTT. Drawing the rest from reference TRBV9 and TRBJ1-5, the complete variable domain is DSGVTQTPKHLITATGQRVTLRCSPRSGDLSVYWYQQSLDQGLQFLIQYYNGEERAKGNILERFSAQQFPDLHSELNLSSLELGDSALYFCASSVVRQDNQPQHFGDGTRLSIL.

The CDR3 spells CASSLEGGPKEPYNEQFF. CDR3 nucleotide sequence: TGTGCCAGCAGCTTAGAGGGGGGCCCGAAGGAGCCCTACAATGAGCAGTTCTTC. The chain has TRBV11-1 and TRBJ2-1, with D perhaps being TRBD1 or TRBD2 (6 bases each). The CDR3 runs to 18 residues. Germline V gene lookup returns CDR1 SGHAT and CDR2 FQDESV (reference sequence). The germline V and J ends were trimmed by 1 base and 2 bases, with 18 bases remaining between them.

Many counts were recorded for this clonotype. The chain joins TRBV12-3 or TRBV12-4 to TRBJ1-5; D is unclear. V lost 2 bases to trimming and J lost 2 bases, with 13 bases between them. This CDR3 is 16 amino acids long. The CDR3 nucleotides are TGTGCCAGCAGTTTATGGCGGGCGAGGGGCAATCAGCCCCAGCATTTT. This sequence encodes CASSLWRARGNQPQHF.